This TCR beta chain came from a study of control samples from healthy donors and cancer patients. The V end lost 0 bases, the J end lost 4 bases, and 7 bases lay between the germline ends. This CDR3 region has 13 residues. Germline assignment: CDR1 SGHRS and CDR2 YFSETQ. The data were produced by immunoSEQ multiplex PCR, yet TCRdb's version contains in-frame clones alone and is incomplete. This table has 70,000 to 100,000 clones, roughly nine tenths appearing once. The J gene is TRBJ1-2, the V gene TRBV5-1, with a possible D match to TRBD1 (5 bases). Material for sequencing was blood. The receptor was derived from an older woman in good health. The CDR3 nucleotides are TGCGCCAGCAGCTTGGATGGGGGCTATGGCTACACCTTC. Translated: CASSLDGGYGYTF.